The 14 T cell receptor beta chains below come from one sample, sequenced in a study of shared T cell receptors in the human thymus. Profiled with immunoSEQ multiplex PCR; TCRdb holds only in-frame clones, not every one. The data contain about 660,000 clones, around 87% of them singletons. These data were also filed under a second study, of human thymus T cells.

Sequencing was carried out using thymocytes. The receptors here all came from a boy younger than two with a congenital heart defect.

CDR3 amino acids: CASSLAGTNTGELFF. Here the CDR3 DNA reads TGTGCCAGCAGCTTAGCTGGCACGAACACCGGGGAGCTGTTTTTT. The chain uses TRBV7-2 and TRBJ2-2; D gene ambiguous. The CDR3 extends over 15 amino acids. Germline values: CDR1 SGHTA, CDR2 FQGNSA. V was clipped by 0 bases and J by 0 bases, with 5 bases between them.

The rearrangement uses TRBV19 and TRBJ1-2, with D possibly matching TRBD1 (5 bases). Germline CDR1 is LNHDA and CDR2 is SQIVND (reference sequence). The V gene lost 5 bases and the J gene lost 2 bases, with 15 bases spanning the gap. The CDR3 length is 15 residues. The CDR3 DNA reads as TGTGCCAGTAGTCCGCACGGCCCAGGGAACTATGGCTACACCTTC. It codes for CASSPHGPGNYGYTF.

V is TRBV5-6 and J is TRBJ2-3; TRBD2 matches 8 bases. The germline gives CDR1 SGHDT, CDR2 YYEEEE. The V gene end was trimmed by 0 bases and the J gene end by 5 bases; junction bases not matched to a gene: 14. The CDR3 is made up of 18 amino acids. CDR3 sequence reads: CASSLAVYWSAGGDTQYF. The CDR3, as DNA: TGTGCCAGCAGCTTGGCCGTGTATTGGTCGGCGGGAGGAGATACGCAGTATTTT.

This chain uses TRBV4-3 with TRBJ1-4; 12 bases agree with TRBD1. The length of the CDR3 is 19 residues. After removal of 1 base from V and 7 bases from J, the junction contained 13 bases not matched to a gene. Germline CDR1 and CDR2: LGHNA and YSLEER. The CDR3 is CASSQVGTGGGRWGEKLFF. CDR3 DNA sequence: TGCGCCAGCAGCCAAGTTGGGACAGGGGGCGGTCGGTGGGGTGAAAAACTGTTTTTT.

For the CDR3, the DNA is TGTGCCAGCAGCTTAAGATTGGGACTAGCCCCCCACGAGCAGTACTTC. Protein product: CASSLRLGLAPHEQYF. The rearrangement joins TRBV7-8 to TRBJ2-7; TRBD2 agrees at 9 bases. The trim removed 2 bases at V and 5 bases at J, leaving 10 bases unmatched. Germline V gene data show CDR1 as SGHVS and CDR2 as FQNEAQ. The CDR3 has 16 residues.

This rearrangement joins TRBV5-1 to TRBJ2-7; 9 positions match TRBD2. This CDR3 region has 14 residues. V shed 1 base, J shed 5 bases, and the junction held 4 bases outside the gene matches. CDR1 SGHRS and CDR2 YFSETQ come from the germline V gene. CDR3 DNA: TGCGCCAGCAGCTTGAGATTAGCGGGAGACGAGCAGTACTTC. It translates to CASSLRLAGDEQYF.

The chain combines TRBV9 with TRBJ1-4; D remains ambiguous. V lost 0 bases and J 7 bases, leaving 19 bases between the germline ends. The CDR3 runs to 17 residues. Germline lookup yields CDR1 SGDLS and CDR2 YYNGEE. As DNA, the CDR3 is TGTGCCAGCAGCGTAGCTCCGGGAAAGGGAATGGGTGAAAAACTGTTTTTT. Amino acid sequence: CASSVAPGKGMGEKLFF.

The chain has TRBV28 and TRBJ1-1, with D perhaps matching TRBD1 (5 bases). The length of the CDR3 is 17 residues. The V gene lost 1 base and the J gene lost 4 bases, with 19 bases spanning the gap. Per germline, CDR1 MDHEN and CDR2 SYDVKM. CDR3 region: CASSLFLNAGPLTEAFF. In DNA, the CDR3 is TGTGCCAGCAGTTTATTTTTAAATGCGGGACCGCTCACTGAAGCTTTCTTT. The variable domain in full, with the rest retrieved from reference TRBV28 and TRBJ1-1, is DVKVTQSSRYLVKRTGEKVFLECVQDMDHENMFWYRQDPGLGLRLIYFSYDVKMKEKGDIPEGYSVSREKKERFSLILESASTNQTSMYLCASSLFLNAGPLTEAFFGQGTRLTVV.

V gene TRBV7-4 combines with J gene TRBJ2-7; 9 nucleotides agree with TRBD1. Germline lookup yields CDR1 SGHVT and CDR2 SQSDAQ. This CDR3 region has 16 residues. The V segment lost 3 bases and the J segment 4 bases; nucleotides outside the gene matches: 10. This CDR3 reads CASSFISGTGLYEQYF. CDR3 DNA sequence: TGTGCCAGCAGCTTCATTTCCGGGACAGGGTTGTACGAGCAGTACTTC.

This clone was picked up one time. The CDR3 bases are TGTGCCAGCAGTTTACAGGGTGAGGTGACCCAGTACTTC. Translation gives CASSLQGEVTQYF. This chain links TRBV27 with TRBJ2-5; possibly TRBD1 for D (5 bases). The germline V and J ends were trimmed by 2 bases and 7 bases, with 11 bases remaining between them. Germline CDR1 and CDR2: MNHEY and SMNVEV (reference sequence). The CDR3 totals 13 residues.

The V gene is TRBV28, the J gene TRBJ2-3; 7 nucleotides line up with TRBD1. V gave up 5 bases and J gave up 6 bases; unmatched junction bases: 8. Germline V gene lookup returns CDR1 MDHEN and CDR2 SYDVKM. The CDR3 is 14 amino acids. CDR3 protein: CASSQDRVVDTQYF. CDR3 nucleotide sequence: TGTGCCAGCAGTCAAGACAGGGTAGTCGATACGCAGTATTTT.

The chain employs TRBV4-3 and TRBJ2-2, with D possibly TRBD2 on 6 matching bases. V was shortened by 0 bases and J by 1 base, with 15 bases between the two germline ends. Germline-derived CDR1 and CDR2 are LGHNA and YSLEER. The CDR3 covers 18 residues. Here the CDR3 DNA reads TGCGCCAGCAGCCAAGATTTCGCTAGCGCCGAGAACACCGGGGAGCTGTTTTTT. Protein sequence: CASSQDFASAENTGELFF.

J is TRBJ2-1 and V is TRBV23-1; TRBD2 aligns across 12 bases. TRBV23-1 is designated an ORF whose function remains uncertain. This CDR3 region has 15 residues. The ends lost 8 bases at V and 6 bases at J; junction bases unmatched: 8. CDR3 in amino acids: CASVQTSGRVNEQFF. For the CDR3, the DNA is TGCGCCAGCGTTCAGACTAGCGGGAGAGTCAATGAGCAGTTCTTC.

This chain uses TRBV4-1 with TRBJ2-1, with 12 bases matching TRBD2. Germline V lookup: CDR1 MGHRA, CDR2 YSYEKL. V lost 2 bases, J lost 4 bases, and 3 bases stayed unmatched. CDR3 size: 16 residues. The CDR3 loop is CASSQRLAGEYNEQFF. CDR3 in DNA: TGCGCCAGCAGCCAACGACTAGCGGGGGAATACAATGAGCAGTTCTTC.